This note documents a single T cell receptor (beta chain) sequence. Its target is unknown. The sample belongs to a study of cytomegalovirus exposure and HLA in healthy donors. Study findings and constraints: As immune exposure information, only CMV serostatus was available.

60 Vbeta and 13 Jbeta primers were used in PCR. This table comes from immunoSEQ multiplex PCR, and its TCRdb copy is limited to in-frame clones, with some not included. The sample comprises some 40,000 clones, over 70% of which are singletons, and around 2.5% rests with the top ten. Trimming cost V 4 bases and J 5 bases; bases outside gene matches: 7. CDR1 and CDR2 from the germline V gene are SGDLS and YYNGEE. The CDR3 contains 17 residues. This clonotype was obtained from a man aged 45-65 years in good health and CMV-seronegative. Sequencing used PBMCs. The genes are TRBV9 and TRBJ2-3; 16 bases map to TRBD2. The DNA of the CDR3 is TGTGCCAGCAGCCTTACGGGACTAGCGGGAGGGCAAGATACGCAGTATTTT. Encoded protein: CASSLTGLAGGQDTQYF.